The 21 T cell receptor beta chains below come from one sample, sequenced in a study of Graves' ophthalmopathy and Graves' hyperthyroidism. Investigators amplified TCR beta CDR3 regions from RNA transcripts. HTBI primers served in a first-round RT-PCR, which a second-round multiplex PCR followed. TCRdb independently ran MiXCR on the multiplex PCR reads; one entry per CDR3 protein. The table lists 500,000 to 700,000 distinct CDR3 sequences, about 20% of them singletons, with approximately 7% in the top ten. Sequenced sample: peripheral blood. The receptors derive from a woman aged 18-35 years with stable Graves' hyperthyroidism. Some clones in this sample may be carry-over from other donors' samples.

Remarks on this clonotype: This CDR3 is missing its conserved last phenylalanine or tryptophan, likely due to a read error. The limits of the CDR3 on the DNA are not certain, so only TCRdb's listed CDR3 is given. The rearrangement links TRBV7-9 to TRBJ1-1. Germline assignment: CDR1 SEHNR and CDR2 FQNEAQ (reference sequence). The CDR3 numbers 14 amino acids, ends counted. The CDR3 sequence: CASSYAGWNTEACY.

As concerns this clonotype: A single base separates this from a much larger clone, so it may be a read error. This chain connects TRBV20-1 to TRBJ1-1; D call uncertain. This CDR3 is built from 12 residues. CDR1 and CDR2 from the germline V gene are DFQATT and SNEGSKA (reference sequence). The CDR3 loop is CSARGSNTEACF. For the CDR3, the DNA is TGCAGTGCTAGAGGATCGAACACTGAAGCTTGCTTT.

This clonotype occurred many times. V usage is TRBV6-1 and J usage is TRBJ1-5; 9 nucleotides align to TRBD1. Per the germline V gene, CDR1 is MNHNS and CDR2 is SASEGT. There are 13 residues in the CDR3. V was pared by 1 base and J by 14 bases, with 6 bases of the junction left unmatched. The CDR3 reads CASSEVDRGVKHF. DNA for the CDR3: TGTGCCAGCAGTGAAGTCGACAGGGGGGTAAAGCATTTT.

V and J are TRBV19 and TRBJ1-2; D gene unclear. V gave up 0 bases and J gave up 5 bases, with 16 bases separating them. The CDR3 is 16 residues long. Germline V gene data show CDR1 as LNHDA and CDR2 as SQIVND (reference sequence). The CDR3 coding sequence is TGTGCCAGTAGTATAGATCGGAGCAGGAGCCCGTATGGCTACACCTTC. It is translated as CASSIDRSRSPYGYTF. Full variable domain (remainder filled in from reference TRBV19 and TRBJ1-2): DGGITQSPKYLFRKEGQNVTLSCEQNLNHDAMYWYRQDPGQGLRLIYYSQIVNDFQKGDIAEGYSVSREKKESFPLTVTSAQKNPTAFYLCASSIDRSRSPYGYTFGSGTRLTVV.

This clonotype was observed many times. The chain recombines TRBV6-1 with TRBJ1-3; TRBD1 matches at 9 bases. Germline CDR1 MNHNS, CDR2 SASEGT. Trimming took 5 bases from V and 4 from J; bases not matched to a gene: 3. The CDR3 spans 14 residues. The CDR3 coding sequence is TGTGCCAGCAGTCGGACAGGGGCCGGAAACACCATATATTTT. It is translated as CASSRTGAGNTIYF.

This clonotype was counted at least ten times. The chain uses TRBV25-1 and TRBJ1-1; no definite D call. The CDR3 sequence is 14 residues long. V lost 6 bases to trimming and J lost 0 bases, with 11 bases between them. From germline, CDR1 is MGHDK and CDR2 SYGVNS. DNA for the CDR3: TGTGCCAGCAGCGAGAAGAGCCTGAACACTGAAGCTTTCTTT. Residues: CASSEKSLNTEAFF.

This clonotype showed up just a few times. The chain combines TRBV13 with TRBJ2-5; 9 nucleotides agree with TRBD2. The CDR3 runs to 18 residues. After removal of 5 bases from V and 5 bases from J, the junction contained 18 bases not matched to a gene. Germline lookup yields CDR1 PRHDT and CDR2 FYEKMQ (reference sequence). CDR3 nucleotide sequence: TGTGCCAGCAGCGATACCAAGCGAGGGCTAGCGGGGATGGAGACCCAGTACTTC. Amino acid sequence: CASSDTKRGLAGMETQYF.

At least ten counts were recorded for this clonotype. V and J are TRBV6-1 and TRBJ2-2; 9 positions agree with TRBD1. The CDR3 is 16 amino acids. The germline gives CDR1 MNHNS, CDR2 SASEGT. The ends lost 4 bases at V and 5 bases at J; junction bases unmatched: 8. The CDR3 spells CASSAIDRGFTGELFF. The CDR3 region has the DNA TGTGCCAGCAGTGCTATTGACAGGGGGTTTACCGGGGAGCTGTTTTTT.

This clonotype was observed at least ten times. Written as DNA, the CDR3 is TGTGCCTGGAGCTTCGGACCTGGCGAGACCCAGTACTTC. Amino acid sequence: CAWSFGPGETQYF. The chain links TRBV30 to TRBJ2-5; no reliable D call. The V gene lost 3 bases and the J gene lost 5 bases, with 13 bases spanning the gap. The CDR3 sequence is 13 residues long. Germline CDR1 GTSNPN, CDR2 SVGIG (reference sequence).

CDR3 region: CASSESGTGAANQPQHF. DNA of the CDR3: TGTGCCAGCAGTGAATCAGGGACAGGAGCGGCCAATCAGCCCCAGCATTTT. The V gene is TRBV25-1, the J gene TRBJ1-5, with 8 positions matching TRBD1. This CDR3 has 17 residues. Germline V CDR1 and CDR2: MGHDK, SYGVNS. V trimming: 1 base; J trimming: 3 bases; junction bases outside the gene matches: 8. Full variable domain (outside the CDR3, taken from reference TRBV25-1 and TRBJ1-5): EADIYQTPRYLVIGTGKKITLECSQTMGHDKMYWYQQDPGMELHLIHYSYGVNSTEKGDLSSESTVSRIRTEHFPLTLESARPSHTSQYLCASSESGTGAANQPQHFGDGTRLSIL.

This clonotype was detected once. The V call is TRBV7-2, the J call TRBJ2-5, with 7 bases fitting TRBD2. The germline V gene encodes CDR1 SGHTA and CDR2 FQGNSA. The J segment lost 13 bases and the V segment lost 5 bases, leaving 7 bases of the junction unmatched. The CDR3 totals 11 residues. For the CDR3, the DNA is TGTGCCAGCAGCCATGGGAGGGCCCTGTACTTC. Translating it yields CASSHGRALYF.

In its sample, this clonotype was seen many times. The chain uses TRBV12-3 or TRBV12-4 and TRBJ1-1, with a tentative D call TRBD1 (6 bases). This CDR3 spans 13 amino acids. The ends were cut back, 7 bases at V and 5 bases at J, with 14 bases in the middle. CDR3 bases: TGTGCCAGCACCCTGGACAGCTTTACTGAAGCTTTCTTT. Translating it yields CASTLDSFTEAFF.

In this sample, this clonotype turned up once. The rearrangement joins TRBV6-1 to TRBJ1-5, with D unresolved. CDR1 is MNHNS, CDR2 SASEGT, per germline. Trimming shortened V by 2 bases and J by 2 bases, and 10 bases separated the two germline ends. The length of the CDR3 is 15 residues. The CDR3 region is CASSEPLGGNQPQHF. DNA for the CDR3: TGTGCCAGCAGTGAACCTCTCGGGGGCAATCAGCCCCAGCATTTT.

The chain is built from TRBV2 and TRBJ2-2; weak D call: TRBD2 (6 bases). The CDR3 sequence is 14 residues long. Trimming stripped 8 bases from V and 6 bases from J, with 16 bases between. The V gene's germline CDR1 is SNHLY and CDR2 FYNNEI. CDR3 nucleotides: TGTGCCAGCCGGAGGGTTTTGGCGGCCGGGGAGCTGTTTTTT. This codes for CASRRVLAAGELFF.

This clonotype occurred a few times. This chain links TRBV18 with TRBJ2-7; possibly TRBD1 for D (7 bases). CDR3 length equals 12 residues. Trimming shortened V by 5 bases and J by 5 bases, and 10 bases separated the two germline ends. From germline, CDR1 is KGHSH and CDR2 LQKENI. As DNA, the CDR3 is TGTGCCAGCTCAGGGGGGACAGACGAGCAGTACTTC. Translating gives CASSGGTDEQYF. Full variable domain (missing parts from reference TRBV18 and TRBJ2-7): NAGVMQNPRHLVRRRGQEARLRCSPMKGHSHVYWYRQLPEEGLKFMVYLQKENIIDESGMPKERFSAEFPKEGPSILRIQQVVRGDSAAYFCASSGGTDEQYFGPGTRLTVT.

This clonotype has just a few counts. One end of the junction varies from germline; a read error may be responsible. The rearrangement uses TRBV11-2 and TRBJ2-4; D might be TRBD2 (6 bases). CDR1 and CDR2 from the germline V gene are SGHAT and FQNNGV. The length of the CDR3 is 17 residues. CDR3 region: CASSSLGVVREADIKYF. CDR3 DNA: TGTGCCAGCAGCTCCCTCGGAGTGGTCAGGGAGGCGGACATTAAGTACTTC.

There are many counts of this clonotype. The CDR3 DNA reads TGTGCCAGTACCGGGTGGAGCAATCAGCCCCAGCATTTT. Translation gives CASTGWSNQPQHF. The chain combines TRBV2 with TRBJ1-5; no clear D. CDR1 and CDR2 from the germline V gene are SNHLY and FYNNEI. V was clipped by 9 bases and J by 1 base, with 10 bases between them. The CDR3 spans 13 residues.

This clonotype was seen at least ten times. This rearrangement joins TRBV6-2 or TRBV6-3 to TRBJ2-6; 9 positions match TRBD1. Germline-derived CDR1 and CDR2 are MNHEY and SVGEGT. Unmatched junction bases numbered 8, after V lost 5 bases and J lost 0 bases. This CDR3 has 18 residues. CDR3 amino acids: CASSRAGTGSSGANVLTF. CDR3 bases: TGTGCCAGCAGTCGAGCCGGGACAGGGTCCTCTGGGGCCAACGTCCTGACTTTC.

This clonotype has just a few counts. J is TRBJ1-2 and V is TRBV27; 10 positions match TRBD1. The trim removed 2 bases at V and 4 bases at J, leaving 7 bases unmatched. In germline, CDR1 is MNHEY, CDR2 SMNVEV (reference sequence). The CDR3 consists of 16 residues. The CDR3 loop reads CASSLNRDRGPYGYTF. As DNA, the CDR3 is TGTGCCAGCAGTTTAAATCGGGACAGGGGTCCCTATGGCTACACCTTC.

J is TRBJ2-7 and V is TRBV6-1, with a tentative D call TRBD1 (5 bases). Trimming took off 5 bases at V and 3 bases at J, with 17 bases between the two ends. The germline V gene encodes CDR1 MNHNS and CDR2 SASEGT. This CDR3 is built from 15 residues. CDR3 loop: CASSRTRAGNYEQYF. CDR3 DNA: TGTGCCAGCAGTCGGACAAGGGCTGGGAACTACGAGCAGTACTTC.

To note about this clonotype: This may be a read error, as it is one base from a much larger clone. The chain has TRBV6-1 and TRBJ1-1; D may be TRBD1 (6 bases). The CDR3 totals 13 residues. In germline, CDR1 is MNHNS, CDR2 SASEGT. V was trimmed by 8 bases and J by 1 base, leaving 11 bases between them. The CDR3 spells CASALQGNTEAFF. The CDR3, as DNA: TGTGCCAGCGCCCTACAGGGGAACACTGAAGCTTTCTTT.